Shown below are 16 T cell receptor beta chains from a single sample sequenced in a study of blood T cell repertoires in COVID-19. Profiling relied on immunoSEQ multiplex PCR, and the TCRdb table lists in-frame clones only, not all of them. In the table there are 150,000 to 200,000 clones, roughly nine tenths of which are singletons. Source material: peripheral blood. These receptors were obtained from a man younger than 35 who had recovered from COVID-19.

The chain joins TRBV5-1 to TRBJ2-3; D call uncertain. The ends were cut back, 1 base at V and 0 bases at J, with 6 bases in the middle. This CDR3 is built from 14 residues. CDR1 and CDR2 from the germline V gene are SGHRS and YFSETQ. CDR3 in amino acids: CASSLSRSTDTQYF. The CDR3 DNA follows: TGCGCCAGCAGCTTGTCCCGGAGCACAGATACGCAGTATTTT.

This sequence joins TRBV6-5 and TRBJ2-7; D may be TRBD1 (5 bases). Germline CDR1 MNHEY, CDR2 SVGAGI. CDR3 size: 13 residues. The V and J ends lost 11 bases and 2 bases respectively, with 16 bases between them. The CDR3 spells CAFGKGNPYEQYF. The DNA of the CDR3 is TGTGCCTTCGGAAAGGGGAATCCCTACGAGCAGTACTTC.

The CDR3 DNA follows: TGTGCCAGCTCACCTTTGACCGGAGAAGAGACCCAGTACTTC. Protein sequence: CASSPLTGEETQYF. The rearrangement links TRBV18 to TRBJ2-5; D is uncertain. V lost 3 bases to trimming and J lost 3 bases, with 11 bases between them. Germline V gene data show CDR1 as KGHSH and CDR2 as LQKENI. The CDR3 is made up of 14 amino acids.

The chain employs TRBV7-9 and TRBJ2-1; 9 bases are a match to TRBD2. V dropped 5 bases and J dropped 5; count of bases not matched to a gene: 10. The germline V gene has CDR1 SEHNR and CDR2 FQNEAQ (reference sequence). The CDR3 spans 16 residues. The CDR3: CASSQAATSGNNEQFF. The CDR3 DNA reads TGTGCCAGCAGCCAAGCAGCGACTAGCGGAAACAATGAGCAGTTCTTC.

The V and J genes are TRBV7-8 and TRBJ1-6; D possibly corresponds to TRBD1 (6 bases). The CDR3 contains 14 residues. V was clipped by 6 bases and J by 0 bases, with 6 bases between them. The germline CDR1 and CDR2 sequences are SGHVS and FQNEAQ. CDR3 residues: CASRQGSYNSPLHF. Written as DNA, the CDR3 is TGTGCCAGCAGACAGGGCTCCTATAATTCACCCCTCCACTTT. The full variable domain, with the rest looked up from reference TRBV7-8 and TRBJ1-6, is GAGVSQSPRYKVAKRGQDVALRCDPISGHVSLFWYQQALGQGPEFLTYFQNEAQLDKSGLPSDRFFAERPEGSVSTLKIQRTQQEDSAVYLCASRQGSYNSPLHFGNGTRLTVT.

V is TRBV19 and J is TRBJ1-5; TRBD1 agrees at 7 bases. Looked up from germline, CDR1 is LNHDA and CDR2 is SQIVND (reference sequence). Trimming at V came to 8 bases and at J to 0 bases, leaving 7 bases not matched to a gene. CDR3 length: 15 residues. The CDR3 DNA sequence: TGTGCCAGTGGGGGGACAGCATATAGCAATCAGCCCCAGCATTTT. Protein sequence: CASGGTAYSNQPQHF.

The chain carries TRBV5-5 and TRBJ2-4, with 8 positions matching TRBD2. In germline, CDR1 is SGHKS, CDR2 YYEKEE (reference sequence). The CDR3 length is 13 residues. Losses at the gene ends were 3 bases for V and 14 bases for J; bases not matched to a gene: 10. The CDR3 loop is CASSWTTTSGEYF. As DNA, the CDR3 is TGTGCCAGCAGCTGGACGACTACTAGCGGAGAGTACTTC.

V and J are TRBV5-1 and TRBJ2-1; 8 nucleotides agree with TRBD2. The V gene's germline CDR1 is SGHRS and CDR2 YFSETQ. The length of the CDR3 is 15 residues. J gave up 6 bases and V 0 bases, and 5 bases lay outside the gene matches. CDR3 sequence: CASSLDGGVVNEQFF. In nucleotides, the CDR3 is TGCGCCAGCAGCTTGGACGGGGGGGTTGTCAATGAGCAGTTCTTC.

The rearrangement joins TRBV6-1 to TRBJ2-3, with D hard to call. With 3 bases removed from V and 0 bases from J, the gap between germline ends came to 10 bases. This CDR3 has 15 residues. The germline V gene encodes CDR1 MNHNS and CDR2 SASEGT. CDR3 sequence: CASSERSSSTDTQYF. Written as DNA, the CDR3 is TGTGCCAGCAGTGAGAGGAGTTCTAGCACAGATACGCAGTATTTT.

This sequence joins TRBV29-1 and TRBJ2-1; perhaps TRBD2 as D (5 bases). CDR1 is SQVTM and CDR2 is ANQGSEA in the germline V gene. The CDR3 contains 16 residues. Trimming left V 3 bases short and J 0 bases short, with 15 bases between. Here the CDR3 DNA reads TGCAGCGTTGACCGCCACTTAGCGACCTCCTACAATGAGCAGTTCTTC. Its protein product is CSVDRHLATSYNEQFF.

The chain has TRBV19 and TRBJ2-7, with TRBD1 identical over 10 bases. Germline V gene sequence: CDR1 LNHDA, CDR2 SQIVND (reference sequence). The J segment lost 2 bases and the V segment lost 4 bases, leaving 2 bases of the junction unmatched. This CDR3 contains 14 residues. This CDR3 is CASSTGTGAYEQYF. The DNA for the CDR3 is TGTGCCAGTAGTACCGGGACAGGGGCCTACGAGCAGTACTTC.

This chain uses TRBV14 with TRBJ2-1, with a weak D call TRBD2 (6 bases). Looked up from germline, CDR1 is SGHDN and CDR2 is FVKESK. V lost 4 bases, J lost 5 bases, and 15 bases lay in between. The CDR3 loop spans 15 amino acids. The CDR3 loop is CASSPGTFAHNEQFF. The CDR3 nucleotides read TGTGCCAGCAGCCCCGGGACTTTTGCCCACAATGAGCAGTTCTTC. Together with reference TRBV14 and TRBJ2-1, the CDR3 gives the full variable domain: EAGVTQFPSHSVIEKGQTVTLRCDPISGHDNLYWYRRVMGKEIKFLLHFVKESKQDESGMPNNRFLAERTGGTYSTLKVQPAELEDSGVYFCASSPGTFAHNEQFFGPGTRLTVL.

In DNA form, the CDR3 reads TGTGCCAGCAGCACGGGACAGGGAACCGGGGAGCTGTTTTTT. This encodes CASSTGQGTGELFF. The rearrangement joins TRBV7-2 to TRBJ2-2, with 9 bases matching TRBD1. Germline V lookup: CDR1 SGHTA, CDR2 FQGNSA. This CDR3 region has 14 residues. J was trimmed by 5 bases and V by 5 bases; bases with no gene match: 3.

The chain uses TRBV4-1 and TRBJ2-6; D gene ambiguous. Deletions cut 8 bases from V and 1 base from J, with 6 bases between. The CDR3 runs to 13 residues. The germline V gene encodes CDR1 MGHRA and CDR2 YSYEKL. CDR3 amino acids: CASASSGANVLTF. The CDR3 DNA reads as TGCGCCAGCGCGTCGTCTGGGGCCAACGTCCTGACTTTC.

The rearrangement links TRBV7-9 to TRBJ2-5; 8 bases fit TRBD1. Germline CDR1 SEHNR, CDR2 FQNEAQ (reference sequence). This CDR3 has 14 residues. Trimming took 2 bases from V and 5 from J; bases not matched to a gene: 4. The CDR3 loop is CASSLQGAQETQYF. Here the CDR3 DNA reads TGTGCCAGCAGCTTACAGGGGGCACAGGAGACCCAGTACTTC.

The sample holds a few counts of this clone. This chain uses TRBV29-1 with TRBJ1-1; tentatively, D is TRBD1 (6 bases). The CDR3 loop spans 13 amino acids. Germline CDR1 and CDR2: SQVTM and ANQGSEA. With 0 bases removed from V and 11 bases from J, the gap between germline ends came to 16 bases. Written as DNA, the CDR3 is TGCAGCGTTGAAGAGCCTGGACAGCCGGGCGCTTTCTTT. Its protein product is CSVEEPGQPGAFF.